Reported below is one T cell receptor beta chain. The antigen it binds to is not known. Per-base qualities were not stored, and no clone one base away is much larger. The data originate from a study of shared clonotypes between healthy human individuals (dated by TCRdb to 2018 to 2021). For the wider study: The cohort included a few men and a couple of women between 18 and 49 years of age. To estimate repertoire size and how much clonotype sharing occurs between individuals, the study deeply sequenced the blood TCR repertoires of 4 to 6 healthy adults. Per donor, leukapheresis produced somewhere between about 0.9 and 9.5 billion PBMCs. Libraries were prepared and TCR repertoires were sequenced by different laboratories using diverse techniques, in order to increase sequencing depth and limit assay-specific biases. For each donor, CD4 naive and CD4 memory were each given three plates, CD8 naive was given two plates, and CD8 memory was given one plate.

TCR CDR3 regions were amplified from genomic DNA by multiplex PCR using the deep immunoSEQ assay. Genomic DNA extracted from each cell subset was distributed evenly over all wells of several immunoSEQ 96-well plates, and each plate served as one replicate. For sorted subsets, each replicate PCR was loaded with 200 ng genomic DNA, equivalent to 30,000 or so T cell genomes. The purified libraries were quantified using a Qubit 3.0 fluorometer, sized with a Bioanalyzer 2100, and then quantified again using the KAPA Library Quantification kit. Every immunoSEQ 96-well plate was sequenced on a dedicated single-read 150-cycle Illumina NextSeq 550 flow cell. The authors processed their data as follows. Because the immunoSEQ output included only junctional sequences and no quality scores, the filtering could not be the same as the filtering used for full-length reads. To assign V/J genes and CDR3, sequences were annotated against IMGT germline references using PyIR, a Python wrapper for IgBLAST v1.9. Any read was removed if the V/J assignment was weak (E-value above 1e-6), the CDR3 was missing, or the read contained stop codons, out-of-frame junctions, or ambiguous translated residues. A V3J clonotype was defined by an identical inferred V gene, J gene, and CDR3 amino acid sequence. The percentage overlap between two repertoires was calculated by dividing the number of shared unique clonotypes by the size of the smaller repertoire. Repertoire richness was assessed with RTK rarefaction, the Chao1 estimator, and Recon v2.1 estimates of unobserved clonotypes. For all TCRbeta clonotypes obtained by the gDNA method from a few donors, generation probabilities were computed with OLGA. TCRdb took over this immuneACCESS table, retaining in-frame rearrangements with V and J assigned. Such tables are incomplete; in checked studies, under half of the missing clones stem from an unresolved V gene, and the remainder is unexplained. D and trimming come from the DNA, and the V and J calls and clone size come from that table. This sample is represented by around 1,100,000 clones; roughly 80% of them were singletons. 0.89% of the sample is in the top ten clones.

The CDR3 has 12 amino acids, counting the end cysteine and phenylalanine. Only the CDR3 DNA is retained, 36 bases long and in frame from the first base. The germline V gene sets CDR1 to SGHTA and CDR2 to FQGNSA. Trimming removed 5 bases from V and 7 bases from J, leaving 9 bases between the germline ends. What the work shows at the level of the full study, not this receptor alone: Naive subsets generally had larger estimated clonotype richness than memory subsets did. The genetic and exposure-history diversity represented was limited by the small number of donors. Even with the large sequencing depth, rarefaction of the sorted-subset datasets indicated that sequencing was incomplete. When a few donors were compared, the shared fraction of clonotypes was around 5.1% for naive CD4, over 3% for naive CD8, roughly 2.3% for memory CD4, and around 0.37% for memory CD8. Compared with non-shared clonotypes, the clonotypes found in all four sorted-subset donors had higher generation probabilities. Pairwise subsampling indicated that sequencing depth was expected to affect the degree of clonotype sharing among donors. Sampling was restricted to blood, and TCR repertoires in tissue are likely to differ from TCR repertoires in blood.

Donors were healthy HIV-negative adults with no recently reported acute infections or vaccinations. All donors were Caucasian adults living in Nashville, Tennessee, USA. CD4+ T cells were enriched by magnetic negative selection, after which naive cells were positively selected on CD45RA and the negative fraction was taken as the memory subset. After blood collection by leukapheresis, PBMCs were isolated using Ficoll-Histopaque density gradient centrifugation and then cryopreserved in the vapor phase of liquid nitrogen. Analytical flow cytometry was used to check the purity and quantity of every magnetically sorted T cell population. Genomic DNA was isolated from every sorted fraction and measured by UV absorbance on a Nanodrop 2000c.

This TCR was sampled from a man in his late teens or twenties in good health. Some clones in this sample may be carry-over from other donors' samples. Sequencing was performed on memory CD4+ T cells from PBMCs. Taken with the paper, the label for cell subset or site translates to: CD45RA-negative fraction. Recombination connected TRBV7-2 to TRBJ2-1; the D segment cannot be called with confidence. The DNA sequence reads TGTGCCAGCAGCCGTTTTAATAATGAGCAGTTCTTC. It is translated as CASSRFNNEQFF.